This entry describes one T cell receptor (beta chain). Its antigen is still unknown. This specimen belongs to a study of shared clonotypes between healthy human individuals. Germline V gene data show CDR1 as SGHRS and CDR2 as YFSETQ. V gave up 3 bases and J gave up 3 bases; unmatched junction bases: 4. The CDR3 runs to 15 residues. Regarding the study as a whole: Larger richness was generally estimated for naive than memory subsets. Sampling covered blood only; tissue repertoires likely differ. When compared with the clonotypes that were shared by all four sorted-subset donors, the non-shared clonotypes turned out to have lower generation probabilities.

The assay was run at deep level. TCRdb keeps only in-frame clones here, not all; method: immunoSEQ multiplex PCR. The sample lists about 2.1 million clones, about 93% occurring once. The naive CD8 subset, CD45RO-negative cells positively selected for CCR7, excluded terminally differentiated effector memory CD45RA+ cells. The sequenced sample consisted of naive CD8+ T cells from PBMCs. V and J are TRBV5-1 and TRBJ1-1; 11 nucleotides align to TRBD1. The sequence derives from a man aged 18 to 29 in good health. Some clones in this sample may be carry-over from other donors' samples. The CDR3 sequence: CASSWDRGMHTEAFF. For the CDR3, the DNA is TGCGCCAGCAGCTGGGACAGGGGGATGCACACTGAAGCTTTCTTT.